This TCR beta chain was captured by sequencing in a study of post-analysis software for immune sequencing data. TCR beta cDNA libraries included unique molecular identifiers. A single record per CDR3 protein comes from TCRdb applying MiXCR to the PCR reads. The sample shows 800,000 to 950,000 distinct CDR3 sequences, roughly 50% of them seen only once. The sample comprised blood. The TCR sequence derives from a girl between 5 and 17 years old with multiple sclerosis.

CDR3 coding DNA: TGCAGCATTCAAGGGAGGACCCAAGAGACCCAGTACTTC. Translated, it gives CSIQGRTQETQYF. This chain connects TRBV29-1 to TRBJ2-5; TRBD2 is a possible D gene (6 bases). V dropped 8 bases and J dropped 1 base, with 14 bases sitting between them. Germline assignment: CDR1 SQVTM and CDR2 ANQGSEA. The CDR3 extends over 13 amino acids.